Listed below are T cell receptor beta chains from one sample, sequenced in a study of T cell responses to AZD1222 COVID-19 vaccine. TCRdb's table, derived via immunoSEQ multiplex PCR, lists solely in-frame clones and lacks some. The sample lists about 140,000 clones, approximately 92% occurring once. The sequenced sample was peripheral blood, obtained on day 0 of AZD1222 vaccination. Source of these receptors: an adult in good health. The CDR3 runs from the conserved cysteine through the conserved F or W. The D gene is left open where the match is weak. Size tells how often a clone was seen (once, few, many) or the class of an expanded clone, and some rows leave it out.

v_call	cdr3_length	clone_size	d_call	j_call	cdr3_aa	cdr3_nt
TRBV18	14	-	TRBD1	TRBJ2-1	CASSPRTGDDEQFF	TGTGCCAGCTCACCTCGGACAGGGGACGATGAGCAGTTCTTC
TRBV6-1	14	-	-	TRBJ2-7	CASSEPSMVLEQYF	TGTGCCAGCAGTGAACCTTCTATGGTGTTGGAGCAGTACTTC
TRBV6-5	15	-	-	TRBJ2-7	CASSIGGARSYEQYF	TGTGCCAGCAGTATAGGGGGGGCACGCTCCTACGAGCAGTACTTC
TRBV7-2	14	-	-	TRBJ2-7	CASSLGGSRSPQYF	TGTGCCAGCAGCTTAGGGGGTAGTAGATCTCCGCAGTACTTC
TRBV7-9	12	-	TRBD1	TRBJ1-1	CASSRQGERTFF	TGTGCCAGCAGCCGACAGGGGGAAAGGACTTTCTTT
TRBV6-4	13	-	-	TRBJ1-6	CASRPSLNSPLHF	TGTGCCAGCAGACCCAGCCTAAATTCACCCCTCCACTTT
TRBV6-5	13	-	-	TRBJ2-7	CASTNPGSREQYF	TGTGCCAGCACAAATCCGGGCAGTCGGGAGCAGTACTTC
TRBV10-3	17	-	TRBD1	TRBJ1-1	CAISVAGTGASNTEAFF	TGTGCCATCAGTGTGGCCGGGACAGGGGCTTCGAACACTGAAGCTTTCTTT
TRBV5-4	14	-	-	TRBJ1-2	CASSLEAGVYGYTF	TGTGCCAGCAGCTTGGAAGCAGGGGTATATGGCTACACCTTC
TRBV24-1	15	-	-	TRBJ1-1	CATSVGQTMNTEAFF	TGTGCCACCAGTGTTGGGCAAACAATGAACACTGAAGCTTTCTTT
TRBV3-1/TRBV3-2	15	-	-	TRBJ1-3	CASSQDWYGGNTIYF	TGTGCCAGCAGCCAAGATTGGTATGGCGGAAACACCATATATTTT
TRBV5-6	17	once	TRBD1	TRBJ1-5	CASSRWGQGLGNQPQHF	TGTGCCAGCAGCCGTTGGGGACAGGGGTTGGGCAATCAGCCCCAGCATTTT
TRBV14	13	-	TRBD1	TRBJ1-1	CASRGQGDTEAFF	TGTGCCAGCAGGGGACAGGGGGACACTGAAGCTTTCTTT
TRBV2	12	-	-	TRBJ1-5	CASSALNQPQHF	TGTGCCAGCAGCGCCCTCAATCAGCCCCAGCATTTT
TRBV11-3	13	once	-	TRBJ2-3	CASSLYESDTQYF	TGTGCCAGCAGCTTATATGAGTCAGATACGCAGTATTTT
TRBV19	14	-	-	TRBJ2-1	CASSWSSSYNEQFF	TGTGCCAGTAGCTGGAGTAGCTCCTACAATGAGCAGTTCTTC
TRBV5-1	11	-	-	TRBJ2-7	CASSLEGEQYF	TGCGCCAGCAGCTTGGAGGGTGAGCAGTACTTC
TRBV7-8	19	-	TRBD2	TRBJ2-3	CASSLRTSGGTSSTDTQYF	TGTGCCAGCAGCTTAAGGACTAGCGGGGGGACATCTAGCACAGATACGCAGTATTTT
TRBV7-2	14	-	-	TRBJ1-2	CASSLEQGIYGYTF	TGTGCCAGCAGCTTAGAACAGGGCATTTATGGCTACACCTTC
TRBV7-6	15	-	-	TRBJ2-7	CASSLGENELYEQYF	TGTGCCAGCAGCTTAGGGGAAAATGAGCTCTACGAGCAGTACTTC
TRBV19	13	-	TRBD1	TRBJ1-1	CASIPGQGPEAFF	TGTGCCAGCATTCCGGGACAGGGTCCTGAAGCTTTCTTT
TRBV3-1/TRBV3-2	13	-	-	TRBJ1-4	CASSPATNEKLFF	TGTGCCAGCAGTCCAGCAACTAATGAAAAACTGTTTTTT
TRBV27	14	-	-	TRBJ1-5	CASKRSGSNQPQHF	TGTGCCAGCAAAAGGTCCGGTAGCAATCAGCCCCAGCATTTT
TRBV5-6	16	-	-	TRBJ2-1	CASSLSSRFSYNEQFF	TGTGCCAGCAGCTTGTCGAGTCGTTTCTCCTACAATGAGCAGTTCTTC
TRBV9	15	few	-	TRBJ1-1	CASSLSPGGNTEAFF	TGTGCCAGCAGCCTCTCCCCTGGAGGGAACACTGAAGCTTTCTTT
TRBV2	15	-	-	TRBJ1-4	CASSEGERTNEKLFF	TGTGCCAGCAGTGAAGGGGAGCGTACTAATGAAAAACTGTTTTTT
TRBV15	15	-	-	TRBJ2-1	CATSRARGQGNEQFF	TGTGCCACCAGCAGAGCTCGGGGACAAGGCAATGAGCAGTTCTTC
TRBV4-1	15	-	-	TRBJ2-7	CASSLTRANSYEQYF	TGCGCCAGCAGCCTAACACGGGCAAACTCCTACGAGCAGTACTTC
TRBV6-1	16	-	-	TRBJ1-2	CASSEGSGRIVYGYTF	TGTGCCAGCAGTGAAGGGTCCGGGCGCATTGTTTATGGCTACACCTTC
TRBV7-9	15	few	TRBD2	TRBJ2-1	CASSFLLAGHNEQFF	TGTGCCAGCAGCTTCCTGCTAGCGGGACACAATGAGCAGTTCTTC
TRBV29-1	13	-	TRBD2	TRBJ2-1	CSAPGLAFREQFF	TGCAGCGCCCCGGGACTAGCGTTCCGTGAGCAGTTCTTC
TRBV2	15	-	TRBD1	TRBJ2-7	CASSGGTGGSYEQYF	TGTGCCAGCAGTGGAGGGACAGGGGGCTCCTACGAGCAGTACTTC
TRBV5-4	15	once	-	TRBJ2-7	CASSYQGTGTYEQYF	TGTGCCAGCAGCTACCAGGGGACGGGAACATACGAGCAGTACTTC
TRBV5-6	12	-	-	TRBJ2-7	CASSLSSYEQYF	TGTGCCAGCAGCTTGAGCTCCTACGAGCAGTACTTC
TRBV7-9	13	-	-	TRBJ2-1	CASSSQGGAEQFF	TGTGCCAGCAGCTCCCAGGGTGGAGCTGAGCAGTTCTTC
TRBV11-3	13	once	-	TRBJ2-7	CASSLAGTYEQYF	TGTGCCAGCAGCTTAGCCGGGACCTACGAGCAGTACTTC
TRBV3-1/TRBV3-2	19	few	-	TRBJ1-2	CASSQSPGAPKGSNYGYTF	TGTGCCAGCAGCCAATCTCCCGGCGCACCAAAGGGGTCTAACTATGGCTACACCTTC
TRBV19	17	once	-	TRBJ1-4	CASSMTGLGATNEKLFF	TGTGCCAGTAGTATGACGGGGTTGGGAGCAACTAATGAAAAACTGTTTTTT
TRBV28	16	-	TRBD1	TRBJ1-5	CASSYGQGHSNQPQHF	TGTGCCAGCAGTTACGGACAGGGGCATAGCAATCAGCCCCAGCATTTT
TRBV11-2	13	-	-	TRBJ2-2	CASSFSGDGELFF	TGTGCCAGCAGCTTCTCTGGCGACGGAGAGCTGTTTTTT
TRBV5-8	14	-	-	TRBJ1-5	CASSLGESLQPQHF	TGTGCCAGCAGCTTGGGGGAAAGTCTCCAGCCCCAGCATTTT
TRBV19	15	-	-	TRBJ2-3	CASSMSRPSTDTQYF	TGTGCCAGTAGTATGTCCAGGCCTAGCACAGATACGCAGTATTTT
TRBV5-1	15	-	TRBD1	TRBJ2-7	CASSPGTGFSYEQYF	TGCGCCAGCAGCCCGGGGACAGGGTTCTCCTACGAGCAGTACTTC
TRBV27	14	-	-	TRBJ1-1	CASSLRGGGTEAFF	TGTGCCAGCAGTTTGAGGGGAGGGGGCACTGAAGCTTTCTTT
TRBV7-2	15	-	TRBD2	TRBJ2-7	CASSQTSGRSYEQYF	TGTGCCAGCAGCCAGACTAGCGGGCGCTCCTACGAGCAGTACTTC
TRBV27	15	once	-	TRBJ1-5	CASSSTRGSNQPQHF	TGTGCCAGCAGTTCGACCCGGGGTAGCAATCAGCCCCAGCATTTT
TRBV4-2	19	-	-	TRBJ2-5	CASSLNAGTSRGVQETQYF	TGTGCCAGCAGCCTTAACGCCGGGACGAGTCGGGGAGTACAAGAGACCCAGTACTTC
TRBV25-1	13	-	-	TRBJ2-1	CASSDSSSSEQFF	TGTGCCAGCAGTGATAGTAGTTCCTCCGAGCAGTTCTTC
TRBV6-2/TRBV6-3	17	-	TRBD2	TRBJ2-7	CASSYLRLAGGPYEQYF	TGTGCCAGCAGTTACTTACGACTAGCGGGAGGGCCGTACGAGCAGTACTTC
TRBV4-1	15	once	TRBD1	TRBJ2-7	CASSQGWTGYYEQYF	TGCGCCAGCAGCCAAGGTTGGACAGGATACTACGAGCAGTACTTC
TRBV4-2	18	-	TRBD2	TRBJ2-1	CASSQDLASGRLGNEQFF	TGTGCCAGCAGCCAAGATCTGGCTAGCGGGAGATTGGGCAATGAGCAGTTCTTC
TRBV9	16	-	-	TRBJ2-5	CASSVAVGEGQETQYF	TGTGCCAGCAGCGTAGCGGTGGGAGAAGGCCAAGAGACCCAGTACTTC
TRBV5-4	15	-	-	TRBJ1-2	CASSLTGGAGYGYTF	TGTGCCAGCAGCCTAACGGGGGGGGCTGGGTATGGCTACACCTTC
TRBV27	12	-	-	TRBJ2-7	CASSSRSYEQYF	TGTGCCAGCAGTTCGAGAAGCTACGAGCAGTACTTC
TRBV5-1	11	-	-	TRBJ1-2	CASSLGYGYTF	TGCGCCAGCAGCTTGGGGTATGGCTACACCTTC
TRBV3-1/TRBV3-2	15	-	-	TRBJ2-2	CASSQDLRGPGELFF	TGTGCCAGCAGCCAAGATCTGCGGGGTCCGGGGGAGCTGTTTTTT
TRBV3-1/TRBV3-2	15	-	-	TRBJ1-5	CASSQDRLGGKPQHF	TGTGCCAGCAGCCAAGATCGTTTGGGGGGGAAGCCCCAGCATTTT
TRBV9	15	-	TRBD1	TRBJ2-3	CASSVGGDRSDTQYF	TGTGCCAGCAGCGTAGGAGGGGACAGGTCAGATACGCAGTATTTT
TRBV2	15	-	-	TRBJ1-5	CASSESRPGLRPQHF	TGTGCCAGCAGTGAAAGTCGTCCGGGCCTTCGTCCCCAGCATTTT
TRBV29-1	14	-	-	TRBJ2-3	CSAGRGLPTDTQYF	TGCAGCGCGGGGAGGGGGTTACCCACAGATACGCAGTATTTT